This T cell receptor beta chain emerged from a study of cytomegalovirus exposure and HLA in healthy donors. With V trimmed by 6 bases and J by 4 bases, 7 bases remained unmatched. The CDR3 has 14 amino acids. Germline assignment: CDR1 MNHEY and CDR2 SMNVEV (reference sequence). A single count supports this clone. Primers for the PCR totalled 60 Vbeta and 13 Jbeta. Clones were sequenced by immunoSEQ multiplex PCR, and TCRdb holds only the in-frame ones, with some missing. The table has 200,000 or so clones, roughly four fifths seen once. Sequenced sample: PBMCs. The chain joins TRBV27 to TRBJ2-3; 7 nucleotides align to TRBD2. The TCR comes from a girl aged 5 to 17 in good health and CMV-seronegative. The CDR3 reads CASSGVRGADTQYF. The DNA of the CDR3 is TGTGCCAGCAGCGGTGTACGGGGGGCAGATACGCAGTATTTT.